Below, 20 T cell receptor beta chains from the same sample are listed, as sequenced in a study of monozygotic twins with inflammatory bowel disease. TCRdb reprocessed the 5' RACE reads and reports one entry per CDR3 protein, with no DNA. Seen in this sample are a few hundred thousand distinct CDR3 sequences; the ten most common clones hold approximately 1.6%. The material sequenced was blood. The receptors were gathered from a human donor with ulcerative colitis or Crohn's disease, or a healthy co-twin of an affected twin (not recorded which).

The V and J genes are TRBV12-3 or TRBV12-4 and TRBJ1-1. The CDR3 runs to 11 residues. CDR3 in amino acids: CASSLEGEAFF.

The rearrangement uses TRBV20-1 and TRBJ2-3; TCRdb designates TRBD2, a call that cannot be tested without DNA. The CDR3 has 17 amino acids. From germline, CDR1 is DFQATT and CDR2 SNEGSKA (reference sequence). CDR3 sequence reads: CSARAPVPGLGADTQYF.

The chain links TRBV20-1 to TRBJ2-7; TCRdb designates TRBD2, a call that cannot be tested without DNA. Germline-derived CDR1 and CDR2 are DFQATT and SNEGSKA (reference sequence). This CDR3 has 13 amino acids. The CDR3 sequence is CSASRRGGYEQYF.

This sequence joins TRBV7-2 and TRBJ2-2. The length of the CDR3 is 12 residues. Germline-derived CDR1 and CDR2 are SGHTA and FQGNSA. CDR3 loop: CASSYYTGELFF.

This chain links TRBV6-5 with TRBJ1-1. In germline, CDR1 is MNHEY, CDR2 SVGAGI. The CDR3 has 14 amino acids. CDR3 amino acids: CASSYSNQGQEAFF.

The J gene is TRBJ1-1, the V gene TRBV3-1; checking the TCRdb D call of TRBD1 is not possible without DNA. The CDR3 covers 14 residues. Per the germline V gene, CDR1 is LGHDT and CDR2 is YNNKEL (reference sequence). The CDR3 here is CASSPSIGPGGAFF.

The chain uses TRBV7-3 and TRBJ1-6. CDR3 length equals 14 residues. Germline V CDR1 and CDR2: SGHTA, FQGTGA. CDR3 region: CASSLTPVNSPLHF. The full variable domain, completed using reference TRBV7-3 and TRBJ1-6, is GAGVSQTPSNKVTEKGKYVELRCDPISGHTALYWYRQSLGQGPEFLIYFQGTGAADDSGLPNDRFFAVRPEGSVSTLKIQRTERGDSAVYLCASSLTPVNSPLHFGNGTRLTVT.

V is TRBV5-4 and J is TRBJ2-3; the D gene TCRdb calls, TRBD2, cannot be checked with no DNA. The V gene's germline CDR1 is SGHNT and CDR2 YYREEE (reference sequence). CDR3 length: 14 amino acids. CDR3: CASSLRAQGDMQYF.

The CDR3 protein is CSARYRGYGYTF. The chain is built from TRBV20-1 and TRBJ1-2; TCRdb lists TRBD1, though no DNA is available to test this call. The CDR3 contains 12 residues. Germline lookup yields CDR1 DFQATT and CDR2 SNEGSKA (reference sequence).

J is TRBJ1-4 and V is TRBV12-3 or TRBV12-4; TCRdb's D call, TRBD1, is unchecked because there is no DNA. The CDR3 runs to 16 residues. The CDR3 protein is CASSLTSGAEDEKLFF.

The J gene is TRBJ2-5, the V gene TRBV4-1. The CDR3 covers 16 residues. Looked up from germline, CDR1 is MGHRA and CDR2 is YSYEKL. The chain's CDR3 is CASSQVQRNPQETQYF.

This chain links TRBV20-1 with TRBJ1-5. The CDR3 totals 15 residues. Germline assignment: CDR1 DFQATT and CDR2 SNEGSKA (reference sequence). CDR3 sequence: CSATPNRFVNQPQHF.

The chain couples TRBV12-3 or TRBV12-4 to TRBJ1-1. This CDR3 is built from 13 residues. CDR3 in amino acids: CASSFWQNTEAFF.

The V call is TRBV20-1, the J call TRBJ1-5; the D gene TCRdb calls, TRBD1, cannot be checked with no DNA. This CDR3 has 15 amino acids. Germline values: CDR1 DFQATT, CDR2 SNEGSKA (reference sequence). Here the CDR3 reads CSARDPRQRNQPQHF.

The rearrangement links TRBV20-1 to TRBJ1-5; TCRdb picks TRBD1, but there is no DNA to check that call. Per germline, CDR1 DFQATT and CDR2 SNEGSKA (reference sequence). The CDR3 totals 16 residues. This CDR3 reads CSAKPATDSRYQPQHF.

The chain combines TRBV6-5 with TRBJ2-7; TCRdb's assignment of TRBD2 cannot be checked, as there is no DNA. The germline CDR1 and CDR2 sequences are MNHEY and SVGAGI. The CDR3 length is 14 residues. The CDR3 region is CASSYAASIYEQYF.

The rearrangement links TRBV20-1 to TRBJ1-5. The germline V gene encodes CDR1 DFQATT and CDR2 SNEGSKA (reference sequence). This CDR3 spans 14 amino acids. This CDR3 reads CSATPSGGSQPQHF.

CDR3 protein: CASSLSSSNEKLFF. This chain connects TRBV28 to TRBJ1-4. Per the germline V gene, CDR1 is MDHEN and CDR2 is SYDVKM. The CDR3 spans 14 residues.

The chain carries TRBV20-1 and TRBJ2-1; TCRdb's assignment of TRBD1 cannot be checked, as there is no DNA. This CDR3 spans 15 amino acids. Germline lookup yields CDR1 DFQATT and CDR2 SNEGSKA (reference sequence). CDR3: CSARDPGQDYNEQFF.

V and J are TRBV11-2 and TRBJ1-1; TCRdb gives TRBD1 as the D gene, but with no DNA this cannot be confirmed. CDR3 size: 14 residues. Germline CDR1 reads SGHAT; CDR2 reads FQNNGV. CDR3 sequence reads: CASSLMQGKGEAFF.